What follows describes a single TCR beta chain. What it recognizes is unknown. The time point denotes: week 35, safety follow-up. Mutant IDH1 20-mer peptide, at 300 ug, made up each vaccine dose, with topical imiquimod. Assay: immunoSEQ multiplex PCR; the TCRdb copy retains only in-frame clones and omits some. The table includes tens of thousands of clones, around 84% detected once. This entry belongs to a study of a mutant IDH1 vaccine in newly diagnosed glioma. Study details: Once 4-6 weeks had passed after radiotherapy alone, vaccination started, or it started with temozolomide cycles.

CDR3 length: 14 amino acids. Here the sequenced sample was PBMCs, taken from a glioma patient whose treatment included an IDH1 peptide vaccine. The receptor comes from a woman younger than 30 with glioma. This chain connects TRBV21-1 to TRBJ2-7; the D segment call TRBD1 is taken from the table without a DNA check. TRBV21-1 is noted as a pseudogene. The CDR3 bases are TGTGCCAGCACCGGAGGGGGCGGCGCCTACGAGCAGTACTTC. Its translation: CASTGGGGAYEQYF.